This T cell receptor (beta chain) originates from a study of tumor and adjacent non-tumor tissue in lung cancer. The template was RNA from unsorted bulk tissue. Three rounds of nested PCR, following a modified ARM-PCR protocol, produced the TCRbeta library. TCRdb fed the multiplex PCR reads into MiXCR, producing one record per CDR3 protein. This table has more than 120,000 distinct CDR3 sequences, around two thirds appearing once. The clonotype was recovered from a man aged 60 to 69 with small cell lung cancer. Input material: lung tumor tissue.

CDR3 nucleotides: TGTGTCGGCAGCTTGCCGCGACTGCCCGTTGCTTTCTTT. It encodes CVGSLPRLPVAFF. V and J are TRBV5-6 and TRBJ1-1; D remains ambiguous. Germline loops: CDR1 SGHDT, CDR2 YYEEEE. The CDR3 runs 13 residues.